The 22 T cell receptor beta chains listed next were all sequenced from one sample in a study of CD8+ T cells in alopecia areata. It was cDNA, reverse transcribed from extracted RNA, that served as the sequencing template. Profiling relied on immunoSEQ multiplex PCR, and the TCRdb table lists in-frame clones only, not all of them. The sample gives approximately 9,300 clones, roughly three fifths of which show up once; 13% to 15% is in the top ten. Researchers took lesional scalp punch biopsies and peripheral blood from people who were alopecia areata patients. The specimen sequenced was skin. All receptors derive from a human donor with alopecia areata.

The CDR3 is CASSPQGTGGKDTGELFF. As DNA, the CDR3 is TGTGCCAGCAGCCCGCAAGGGACAGGGGGCAAGGACACCGGGGAGCTGTTTTTT. The chain carries TRBV7-8 and TRBJ2-2; TRBD1 agrees at 12 bases. Losses at the gene ends were 5 bases for V and 3 bases for J; bases not matched to a gene: 10. The CDR3 totals 18 residues. Germline CDR1 SGHVS, CDR2 FQNEAQ.

In its sample, this clone was seen a few times. The J gene is TRBJ2-7, the V gene TRBV10-3, with D maybe TRBD1 (5 bases). CDR1 is ENHRY and CDR2 is SYGVKD in the germline V gene. The CDR3 is 13 residues long. The V gene lost 5 bases and the J gene lost 4 bases, with 12 bases spanning the gap. The CDR3 loop reads CAISFQGWYEQYF. The CDR3 region has the DNA TGTGCCATCAGTTTCCAGGGTTGGTACGAGCAGTACTTC.

The rearrangement links TRBV4-3 to TRBJ2-7; D perhaps matches TRBD1 (6 bases). Germline loops: CDR1 LGHNA, CDR2 YSLEER. The CDR3 sequence is 14 residues long. Trimming pared 1 base from V and 1 base from J, leaving 8 bases between. The CDR3 DNA follows: TGCGCCAGCAGCCAAGGGGGGCGGTCCTACGAGCAGTACTTC. Translation gives CASSQGGRSYEQYF.

The chain couples TRBV20-1 to TRBJ2-7, with D unclear. The germline CDR1 and CDR2 sequences are DFQATT and SNEGSKA (reference sequence). The CDR3 contains 10 residues. V was trimmed by 5 bases and J by 3 bases, leaving 5 bases between them. CDR3: CSAYSYEQYF. CDR3 coding DNA: TGCAGTGCTTACAGCTACGAGCAGTACTTC.

The V and J genes are TRBV7-9 and TRBJ2-1; D is perhaps TRBD1 (5 bases). The CDR3 length is 15 residues. V was trimmed by 2 bases and J by 1 base, leaving 9 bases between them. CDR1 and CDR2 from the germline V gene are SEHNR and FQNEAQ (reference sequence). The CDR3 DNA reads TGTGCCAGCAGCTTACAGGGCAAATCCTACAATGAGCAGTTCTTC. This encodes CASSLQGKSYNEQFF.

The V call is TRBV6-6, the J call TRBJ1-2; D unclear. From germline, CDR1 is MNHNY and CDR2 SVGAGI (reference sequence). This CDR3 comprises 11 residues. V lost 3 bases and J 7 bases, leaving 6 bases between the germline ends. The CDR3 loop is CASSYRSGYTF. Written as DNA, the CDR3 is TGTGCCAGCAGTTATAGAAGTGGCTACACCTTC.

As concerns this clone: The junction and the germline gene differ at one end; a read error may be behind it. This sequence joins TRBV7-7 and TRBJ2-5; a possible D gene is TRBD1 (5 bases). Germline V gene sequence: CDR1 SSHAT, CDR2 FNYEAQ (reference sequence). The length of the CDR3 is 13 residues. CDR3 coding DNA: TGTGCTAGCAGCTTAGGGGCCGAAGAGACCCAGTACTTC. The encoded protein is CASSLGAEETQYF.

V is TRBV10-3 and J is TRBJ2-7; possibly TRBD1 for D (5 bases). Germline CDR1 is ENHRY and CDR2 is SYGVKD. V shed 8 bases and J shed 0 bases, with 14 bases lying between them. The CDR3 consists of 14 residues. CDR3 in DNA: TGTGCCATCCAGGGTCGCGGCGACTCCTACGAGCAGTACTTC. This sequence encodes CAIQGRGDSYEQYF.

The chain employs TRBV15 and TRBJ1-5; TRBD1 aligns across 9 bases. The CDR3 spans 15 residues. V gave up 4 bases and J gave up 9 bases; unmatched junction bases: 10. Looked up from germline, CDR1 is LNHNV and CDR2 is YYDKDF (reference sequence). Written as DNA, the CDR3 is TGTGCCACCAGCACTCGCGGACAGGGGTCTCGGCCCCAGCATTTT. This codes for CATSTRGQGSRPQHF. Variable domain in full (rest from reference TRBV15 and TRBJ1-5): DAMVIQNPRYQVTQFGKPVTLSCSQTLNHNVMYWYQQKSSQAPKLLFHYYDKDFNNEADTPDNFQSRRPNTSFCFLDIRSPGLGDTAMYLCATSTRGQGSRPQHFGDGTRLSIL.

The chain is built from TRBV9 and TRBJ1-1, with D perhaps matching TRBD1 (5 bases). Germline V gives CDR1 SGDLS, CDR2 YYNGEE. V gave up 3 bases and J gave up 0 bases, with 9 bases separating them. This CDR3 is built from 14 residues. The CDR3 protein is CASSEGLLNTEAFF. The CDR3 nucleotides are TGTGCCAGCAGCGAGGGACTGTTGAACACTGAAGCTTTCTTT. Looking up the rest from reference TRBV9 and TRBJ1-1 gives the full variable domain: DSGVTQTPKHLITATGQRVTLRCSPRSGDLSVYWYQQSLDQGLQFLIQYYNGEERAKGNILERFSAQQFPDLHSELNLSSLELGDSALYFCASSEGLLNTEAFFGQGTRLTVV.

V usage is TRBV18 and J usage is TRBJ1-1; D possibly corresponds to TRBD1 (5 bases). There are 14 residues in the CDR3. From germline, CDR1 is KGHSH and CDR2 LQKENI. V gave up 2 bases and J gave up 5 bases, with 12 bases separating them. The CDR3 nucleotides are TGTGCCAGCTCACCAACAGGAAGAGGAACTGAAGCTTTCTTT. Protein: CASSPTGRGTEAFF.

V gene TRBV9 combines with J gene TRBJ2-3; D call uncertain. Trimming took off 0 bases at V and 0 bases at J, with 11 bases between the two ends. The CDR3 loop spans 16 amino acids. Germline values: CDR1 SGDLS, CDR2 YYNGEE. The CDR3 sequence is CASSVDSSVSTDTQYF. The DNA for the CDR3 is TGTGCCAGCAGCGTAGATAGTAGTGTGAGCACAGATACGCAGTATTTT.

The CDR3 bases are TGTGCCAGCAGCCAAGGCTCCGCGAGGATCTATGGCTACACCTTC. Its protein is CASSQGSARIYGYTF. The V gene is TRBV14, the J gene TRBJ1-2; no firm D call. There are 15 residues in the CDR3. Trimming removed 1 base from V and 4 bases from J, with 13 bases in between. Germline V CDR1 and CDR2: SGHDN, FVKESK.

V gene TRBV13 combines with J gene TRBJ2-7; 8 bases match TRBD1. Germline loops: CDR1 PRHDT, CDR2 FYEKMQ (reference sequence). V gave up 1 base and J gave up 6 bases; unmatched junction bases: 5. The CDR3 spans 14 residues. CDR3 in amino acids: CASSLEVTGGEQYF. CDR3 coding DNA: TGTGCCAGCAGCTTAGAGGTTACAGGGGGCGAGCAGTACTTC.

The chain recombines TRBV11-2 with TRBJ2-3; no reliable D call. Trimming removed 1 base at V and 6 bases at J, with 5 bases between. The CDR3 contains 12 residues. Germline loops: CDR1 SGHAT, CDR2 FQNNGV. CDR3 amino acids: CASSLGADTQYF. The CDR3 nucleotides are TGTGCCAGCAGCTTAGGAGCGGATACGCAGTATTTT.

The chain uses TRBV7-9 and TRBJ2-7, with TRBD1 as a possible D gene (5 bases). The CDR3 is 13 residues long. Trimming pared 5 bases from V and 6 bases from J, leaving 14 bases between. Looked up from germline, CDR1 is SEHNR and CDR2 is FQNEAQ (reference sequence). CDR3 protein: CASSGFTGAEQYF. As DNA, the CDR3 is TGTGCCAGCAGCGGTTTTACAGGTGCCGAGCAGTACTTC.

The chain combines TRBV12-5 with TRBJ1-1, with D unresolved. Germline CDR1 LGHNT, CDR2 FRNRAP. V dropped 1 base and J dropped 4 bases, with 7 bases sitting between them. This CDR3 has 13 amino acids. The CDR3 is CASGLDWGTEAFF. The CDR3 DNA sequence: TGTGCTAGTGGTTTGGACTGGGGCACTGAAGCTTTCTTT.

Of note for this clone: The sample holds other DNA sequences that translate to the same CDR3. The chain couples TRBV7-3 to TRBJ2-7; 7 bases agree with TRBD1. The junction had 2 bases not matched to a gene; V was cut back by 3 bases and J by 3 bases. This CDR3 contains 13 residues. Germline V gives CDR1 SGHTA, CDR2 FQGTGA. The CDR3 protein is CASSFAGGYEQYF. The CDR3 DNA reads as TGTGCCAGCAGCTTTGCAGGGGGCTACGAGCAGTACTTC. The variable domain in full, completed from reference TRBV7-3 and TRBJ2-7, reads GAGVSQTPSNKVTEKGKYVELRCDPISGHTALYWYRQSLGQGPEFLIYFQGTGAADDSGLPNDRFFAVRPEGSVSTLKIQRTERGDSAVYLCASSFAGGYEQYFGPGTRLTVT.

In this sample, this clone turned up a few times. The chain joins TRBV7-9 to TRBJ2-3; TRBD1 aligns across 9 bases. From germline, CDR1 is SEHNR and CDR2 FQNEAQ (reference sequence). CDR3 length: 16 amino acids. V lost 0 bases to trimming and J lost 3 bases; unmatched junction nucleotides: 4. The DNA of the CDR3 is TGTGCCAGCAGCTTAGCGGGGACAGGGACGACAGATACGCAGTATTTT. Translation gives CASSLAGTGTTDTQYF.

V gene TRBV5-5 combines with J gene TRBJ2-4, with D hard to call. Germline CDR1 reads SGHKS; CDR2 reads YYEKEE (reference sequence). CDR3 length: 13 residues. V was shortened by 7 bases and J by 0 bases, with 8 bases between the two germline ends. This CDR3 reads CASVELAKNIQYF. For the CDR3, the DNA is TGTGCCAGCGTGGAACTAGCCAAAAACATTCAGTACTTC.

V is TRBV7-2 and J is TRBJ1-5; maybe TRBD1 (5 bases). Germline V lookup: CDR1 SGHTA, CDR2 FQGNSA. The V and J ends lost 1 base and 1 base respectively, with 14 bases between them. The CDR3 sequence is 17 residues long. The CDR3 DNA reads as TGTGCCAGCAGCTTAGAGGGTATCGGGGGAAGCAATCAGCCCCAGCATTTT. This sequence encodes CASSLEGIGGSNQPQHF.

The gene calls are TRBV30 and TRBJ1-1; no clear D gene. This CDR3 region has 11 residues. Trimming pared 4 bases from V and 9 bases from J, leaving 12 bases between. The V gene's germline CDR1 is GTSNPN and CDR2 SVGIG (reference sequence). Here the CDR3 reads CAWTEQRQAFF. In DNA, the CDR3 is TGTGCCTGGACCGAACAGCGCCAAGCTTTCTTT.